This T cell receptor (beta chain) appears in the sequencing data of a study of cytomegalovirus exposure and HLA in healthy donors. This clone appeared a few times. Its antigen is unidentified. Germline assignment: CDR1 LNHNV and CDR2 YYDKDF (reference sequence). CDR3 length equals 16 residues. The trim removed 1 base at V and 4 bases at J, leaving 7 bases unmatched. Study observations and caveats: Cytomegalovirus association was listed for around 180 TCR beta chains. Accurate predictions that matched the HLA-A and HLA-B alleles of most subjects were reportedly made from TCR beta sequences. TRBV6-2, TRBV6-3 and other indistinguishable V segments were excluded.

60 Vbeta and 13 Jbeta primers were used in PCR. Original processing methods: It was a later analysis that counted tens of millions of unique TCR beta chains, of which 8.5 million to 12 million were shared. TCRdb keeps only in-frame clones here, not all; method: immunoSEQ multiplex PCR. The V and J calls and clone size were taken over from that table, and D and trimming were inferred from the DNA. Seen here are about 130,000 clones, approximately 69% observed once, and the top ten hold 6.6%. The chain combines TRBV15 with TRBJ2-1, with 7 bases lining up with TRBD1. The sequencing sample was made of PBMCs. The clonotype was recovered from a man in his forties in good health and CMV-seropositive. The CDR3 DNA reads TGTGCCACCAGCAGAGCCCCAGGGGGTCCATACAATGAGCAGTTCTTC. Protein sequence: CATSRAPGGPYNEQFF.